Listed below are T cell receptor beta chains from one sample, sequenced in a study of blood T cell repertoires in COVID-19. Profiling relied on immunoSEQ multiplex PCR, and the TCRdb table lists in-frame clones only, not all of them. The repertoire holds under 150,000 clones, roughly nine tenths seen once, with roughly 3.7% in the top ten. Sequenced input: peripheral blood. Receptors were obtained from a man aged 45-65 years with active COVID-19. Each CDR3 is given with its conserved first and last residue. The D gene is left open where the match is weak. Clone size, where shown, is once, few, many, or a class for clones that have expanded.

13,TRBJ1-5,TRBV6-5,once,-,CASRQQHDQPQHF,TGTGCCAGCAGACAACAGCACGATCAGCCCCAGCATTTT
15,TRBJ1-1,TRBV6-5,-,TRBD1,CASSPGQGVNTEAFF,TGTGCCAGCAGTCCGGGACAGGGGGTGAACACTGAAGCTTTCTTT
15,TRBJ2-7,TRBV7-8,-,-,CASSLWVDNSYEQYF,TGTGCCAGCAGCTTATGGGTGGACAACTCCTACGAGCAGTACTTC
16,TRBJ2-1,TRBV5-6,once,-,CASSNGQSSYYNEQFF,TGTGCCAGCAGCAATGGACAGTCTAGTTACTACAATGAGCAGTTCTTC
18,TRBJ1-1,TRBV6-1,-,TRBD1,CASSDRIGRGRGDTEAFF,TGTGCCAGCAGTGATCGAATCGGGAGGGGGCGGGGGGACACTGAAGCTTTCTTT
15,TRBJ2-3,TRBV6-2/TRBV6-3,-,-,CASSYLGSTTDTQYF,TGTGCCAGCAGTTACCTGGGGAGTACCACAGATACGCAGTATTTT
17,TRBJ2-3,TRBV29-1,-,TRBD1,CSVDGGQGARNTDTQYF,TGCAGCGTGGACGGTGGACAGGGGGCGCGGAACACAGATACGCAGTATTTT
14,TRBJ2-1,TRBV7-9,once,TRBD2,CASSVSGGGIEQFF,TGTGCCAGCAGCGTGAGCGGGGGAGGGATAGAGCAGTTCTTC
17,TRBJ2-2,TRBV19,-,-,CASSIGPYRSNTGELFF,TGTGCCAGTAGTATAGGACCTTACAGATCGAACACCGGGGAGCTGTTTTTT
13,TRBJ1-1,TRBV19,-,-,CASSKFGGAEAFF,TGTGCCAGTAGTAAGTTTGGGGGGGCTGAAGCTTTCTTT
15,TRBJ2-1,TRBV11-2,-,-,CASSLAPGEINEQFF,TGTGCCAGCAGCTTAGCCCCGGGGGAAATAAATGAGCAGTTCTTC
16,TRBJ2-1,TRBV18,-,TRBD2,CASASLAGGLPNEQFF,TGTGCCAGCGCCAGTCTAGCGGGAGGTCTCCCCAATGAGCAGTTCTTC
13,TRBJ2-5,TRBV3-1/TRBV3-2,-,-,CASSKSEGETQYF,TGTGCCAGCAGCAAATCAGAGGGTGAGACCCAGTACTTC
13,TRBJ2-1,TRBV10-3,-,-,CAISGDNYNEQFF,TGTGCCATCAGCGGGGACAACTACAATGAGCAGTTCTTC
15,TRBJ2-3,TRBV6-6,-,-,CASSKQGLETDTQYF,TGTGCCAGCAGTAAACAGGGTTTGGAAACAGATACGCAGTATTTT
15,TRBJ1-4,TRBV5-1,-,TRBD1,CASSLAGQGGEKLFF,TGCGCCAGCAGCTTGGCGGGACAGGGGGGTGAAAAACTGTTTTTT
19,TRBJ2-3,TRBV24-1,-,-,CATSDFKAQDISSTDTQYF,TGTGCCACCAGTGATTTTAAGGCACAGGATATTTCTAGCACAGATACGCAGTATTTT
14,TRBJ1-5,TRBV2,-,-,CASSLGEGNQPQHF,TGTGCCAGCAGTTTGGGGGAGGGTAATCAGCCCCAGCATTTT
16,TRBJ2-7,TRBV6-1,-,TRBD2,CASSGSIAGAFSEQYF,TGTGCCAGCAGTGGTTCTATAGCGGGGGCTTTTTCCGAGCAGTACTTC
14,TRBJ2-7,TRBV5-1,once,-,CASSSDLGGYEQYF,TGCGCCAGCAGCTCAGATTTGGGGGGCTACGAGCAGTACTTC
15,TRBJ2-2,TRBV5-1,few,-,CASSLAVGGTGELFF,TGCGCCAGCAGCTTGGCAGTAGGGGGCACCGGGGAGCTGTTTTTT
16,TRBJ1-5,TRBV28,-,-,CASSSRDIDSNQPQHF,TGTGCCAGCAGTTCCCGGGACATCGATAGCAATCAGCCCCAGCATTTT
13,TRBJ2-1,TRBV6-5,-,-,CASSIDSRNEQFF,TGTGCCAGCAGTATAGACTCACGCAATGAGCAGTTCTTC
13,TRBJ1-5,TRBV30,once,-,CAWSEAGHQPQHF,TGTGCCTGGAGTGAGGCAGGGCATCAGCCCCAGCATTTT
15,TRBJ1-4,TRBV6-6,-,-,CASSYFAATNEKLFF,TGTGCCAGCAGTTACTTTGCGGCAACTAATGAAAAACTGTTTTTT
12,TRBJ1-5,TRBV12-3/TRBV12-4,-,-,CASSFEAWPQHF,TGTGCCAGCAGTTTTGAGGCTTGGCCCCAGCATTTT
15,TRBJ1-2,TRBV5-6,-,-,CASSRNDGRGGGYTF,TGTGCCAGCAGCAGAAACGACGGACGCGGGGGTGGCTACACCTTC
14,TRBJ1-6,TRBV7-9,few,-,CASSSERGTSPLHF,TGTGCCAGCAGCTCTGAGAGGGGGACTTCACCCCTCCACTTT
15,TRBJ2-1,TRBV19,-,TRBD2,CASSKLAGTGDEQFF,TGTGCCAGTAGCAAGTTAGCGGGGACCGGGGATGAGCAGTTCTTC
16,TRBJ2-3,TRBV5-1,-,TRBD2,CASSLGGTSGADTQYF,TGCGCCAGCAGCTTGGGCGGGACTAGCGGGGCAGATACGCAGTATTTT
13,TRBJ1-2,TRBV5-1,-,-,CASREDSNYGYTF,TGCGCCAGCCGAGAGGACAGTAACTATGGCTACACCTTC
13,TRBJ2-1,TRBV4-1,-,-,CASSQDGGSEQFF,TGCGCCAGCAGCCAAGATGGAGGTTCCGAGCAGTTCTTC
20,TRBJ2-7,TRBV6-1,once,TRBD1,CASSEFPRINPGQTTYEQYF,TGTGCCAGCAGTGAATTCCCACGGATTAACCCGGGACAGACTACCTACGAGCAGTACTTC
14,TRBJ2-5,TRBV7-2,-,TRBD2,CASSTSGKGETQYF,TGTGCCAGCAGCACCAGCGGGAAAGGGGAGACCCAGTACTTC
14,TRBJ1-5,TRBV18,-,TRBD1,CASSRDRGGQPQHF,TGTGCCAGCTCACGGGACAGGGGGGGTCAGCCCCAGCATTTT
16,TRBJ1-2,TRBV18,-,TRBD1,CASSPFPDRGDDGYTF,TGTGCCAGCTCACCTTTCCCCGACAGGGGAGACGATGGCTACACCTTC
13,TRBJ2-7,TRBV5-1,-,-,CASSSDSLYEQYF,TGCGCCAGCAGTTCAGACAGCCTCTACGAGCAGTACTTC
15,TRBJ1-1,TRBV28,once,-,CASSSGGGVDTEAFF,TGTGCCAGCAGTTCCGGCGGGGGGGTGGACACTGAAGCTTTCTTT
15,TRBJ2-2,TRBV9,-,TRBD2,CASSVRGDNTGELFF,TGTGCCAGCAGCGTACGGGGGGATAACACCGGGGAGCTGTTTTTT
17,TRBJ2-1,TRBV11-3,-,TRBD2,CASSPGDGTSGTTYGFF,TGTGCCAGCAGCCCGGGGGATGGGACTAGCGGGACTACCTACGGGTTCTTC